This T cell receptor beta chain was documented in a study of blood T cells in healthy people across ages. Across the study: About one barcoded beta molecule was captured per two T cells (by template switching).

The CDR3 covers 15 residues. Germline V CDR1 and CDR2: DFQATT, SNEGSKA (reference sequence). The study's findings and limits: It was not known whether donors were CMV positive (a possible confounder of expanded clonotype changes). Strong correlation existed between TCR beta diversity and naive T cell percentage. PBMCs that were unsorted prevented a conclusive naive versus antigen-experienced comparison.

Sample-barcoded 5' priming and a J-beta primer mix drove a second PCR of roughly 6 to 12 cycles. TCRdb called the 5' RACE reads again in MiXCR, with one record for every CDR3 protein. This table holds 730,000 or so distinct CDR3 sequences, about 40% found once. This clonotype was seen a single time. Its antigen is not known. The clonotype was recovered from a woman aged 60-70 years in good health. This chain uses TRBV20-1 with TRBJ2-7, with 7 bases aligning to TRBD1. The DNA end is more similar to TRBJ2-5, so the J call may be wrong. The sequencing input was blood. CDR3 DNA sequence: TGCAGTGCTAGAGATCGGGAAGGGGGCGCCGAGACCCAGTACTTC. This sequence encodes CSARDREGGAETQYF.